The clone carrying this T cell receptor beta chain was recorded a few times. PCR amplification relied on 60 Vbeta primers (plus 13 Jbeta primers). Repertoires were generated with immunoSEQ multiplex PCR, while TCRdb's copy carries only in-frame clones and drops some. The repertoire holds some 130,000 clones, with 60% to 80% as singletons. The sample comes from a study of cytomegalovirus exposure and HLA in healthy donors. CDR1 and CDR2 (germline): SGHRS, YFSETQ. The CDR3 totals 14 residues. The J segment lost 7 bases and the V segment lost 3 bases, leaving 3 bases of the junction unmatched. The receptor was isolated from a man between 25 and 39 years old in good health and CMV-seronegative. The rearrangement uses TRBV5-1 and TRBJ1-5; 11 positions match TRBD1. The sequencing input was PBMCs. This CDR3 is CASSWDRGGQPQHF. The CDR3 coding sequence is TGCGCCAGCAGCTGGGACAGGGGGGGACAGCCCCAGCATTTT.